Below are 25 T cell receptor beta chains sequenced from a single sample in a study of response to subunit inactivated influenza vaccine. A single record per CDR3 protein comes from TCRdb applying MiXCR to the RT-PCR reads. The profile covers hundreds of thousands of distinct CDR3 sequences, with roughly 22% appearing a single time and over 9% taken by the ten largest. This material consisted of PBMCs from blood, taken less than 22 months after vaccination. The receptor set was obtained from a man aged 45 to 70 who received an inactivated influenza vaccine.

This clonotype was found a few times. This rearrangement joins TRBV7-2 to TRBJ1-2; D gene unclear. Germline V lookup: CDR1 SGHTA, CDR2 FQGNSA. V was cut by 4 bases and J by 4 bases, with 10 bases left in between. The CDR3 runs 13 residues. The CDR3 loop reads CASSSLHIYGYTF. The CDR3 bases are TGTGCCAGCAGCTCTTTACACATCTATGGCTACACCTTC. The whole variable domain, remainder taken from reference TRBV7-2 and TRBJ1-2, is GAGVSQSPSNKVTEKGKDVELRCDPISGHTALYWYRQSLGQGLEFLIYFQGNSAPDKSGLPSDRFSAERTGGSVSTLTIQRTQQEDSAVYLCASSSLHIYGYTFGSGTRLTVV.

The chain recombines TRBV5-1 with TRBJ2-7; 12 nucleotides align to TRBD1. CDR1 and CDR2 from the germline V gene are SGHRS and YFSETQ. The CDR3 sequence is 20 residues long. The junction had 20 bases not matched to a gene; V was cut back by 4 bases and J by 3 bases. The DNA of the CDR3 is TGCGCCAGCAGCGGGTGGGGACAGGGGGCCTTGCCCCTCAAACACTACGAGCAGTACTTC. Amino acid sequence: CASSGWGQGALPLKHYEQYF. The full variable domain, its missing parts supplied by reference TRBV5-1 and TRBJ2-7, is KAGVTQTPRYLIKTRGQQVTLSCSPISGHRSVSWYQQTPGQGLQFLFEYFSETQRNKGNFPGRFSGRQFSNSRSEMNVSTLELGDSALYLCASSGWGQGALPLKHYEQYFGPGTRLTVT.

The V gene is TRBV7-3, the J gene TRBJ2-1; possibly TRBD1 or TRBD2 for D (5 bases each). This CDR3 is 17 amino acids long. The V and J ends lost 4 bases and 4 bases respectively, with 20 bases between them. The germline V gene has CDR1 SGHTA and CDR2 FQGTGA. The CDR3 reads CASSSGPLGPGYNEQFF. The CDR3 DNA reads TGTGCCAGCAGCTCAGGGCCCCTAGGTCCGGGGTACAATGAGCAGTTCTTC.

A few counts support this clonotype. The chain recombines TRBV12-3 or TRBV12-4 with TRBJ2-4, with D possibly matching TRBD2 (6 bases). The CDR3 covers 15 residues. Between the trimmed V and J ends, which lost 6 bases and 1 base, there was a span of 13 bases. CDR3 sequence: CASRSGSGAKNIQYF. Here the CDR3 DNA reads TGTGCCAGCAGGTCCGGGAGTGGGGCCAAAAACATTCAGTACTTC.

The table lists this clonotype with a few counts. V usage is TRBV7-9 and J usage is TRBJ1-5; the D gene is possibly TRBD1 (5 bases). CDR3 length equals 14 residues. CDR1 is SEHNR and CDR2 is FQNEAQ in the germline V gene (reference sequence). The V end was cut by 3 bases, the J end by 3 bases, with 9 bases between. DNA for the CDR3: TGTGCCAGCAGCTTCGACAGCCCCAATCAGCCCCAGCATTTT. This encodes CASSFDSPNQPQHF.

This clonotype was detected only a few times. The V and J genes are TRBV25-1 and TRBJ1-3, with 8 bases identical to TRBD1. Germline values: CDR1 MGHDK, CDR2 SYGVNS. V dropped 5 bases and J dropped 2; count of bases not matched to a gene: 5. This CDR3 has 15 amino acids. The chain's CDR3 is CASSTYRGTGNTIYF. CDR3 nucleotides: TGTGCCAGCAGTACATACAGGGGGACTGGAAACACCATATATTTT.

V is TRBV20-1 and J is TRBJ2-1, with D possibly being TRBD2 (5 bases). The CDR3 runs to 14 residues. Germline V gene lookup returns CDR1 DFQATT and CDR2 SNEGSKA (reference sequence). Trimming removed 3 bases from V and 6 bases from J, with 15 bases in between. CDR3 DNA: TGCAGTGCTAGTCCCCCTGTCGGGATCAATGAGCAGTTCTTC. As protein: CSASPPVGINEQFF.

The V and J genes are TRBV6-1 and TRBJ2-7; 9 bases are shared with TRBD2. CDR3 length: 13 residues. The trim removed 3 bases at V and 7 bases at J, leaving 4 bases unmatched. Germline V gives CDR1 MNHNS, CDR2 SASEGT. CDR3 nucleotide sequence: TGTGCCAGCAGTGAGCGGGAGGGGGGGGAGCAGTACTTC. This encodes CASSEREGGEQYF.

The V and J genes are TRBV24-1 and TRBJ2-3; 7 nucleotides agree with TRBD2. The V segment lost 9 bases and the J segment 1 base; nucleotides outside the gene matches: 12. The V gene's germline CDR1 is KGHDR and CDR2 SFDVKD. The CDR3 runs to 16 residues. The CDR3 reads CATQSGAGSRTDTQYF. CDR3 bases: TGTGCCACCCAAAGTGGAGCGGGGAGCCGCACAGATACGCAGTATTTT.

This clonotype was seen a few times. The V call is TRBV9, the J call TRBJ2-7, with 13 positions matching TRBD2. Germline trimming cut 3 bases from V and 7 bases from J; bases unmatched to any gene: 10. The CDR3 sequence is 16 residues long. Per germline, CDR1 SGDLS and CDR2 YYNGEE. CDR3 sequence: CASSAGLAGASGEQYF. In DNA form, the CDR3 reads TGTGCCAGCAGCGCCGGACTAGCGGGAGCATCGGGGGAGCAGTACTTC.

The chain uses TRBV7-9 and TRBJ2-2; D uncertain. CDR3 length equals 14 residues. From germline, CDR1 is SEHNR and CDR2 FQNEAQ (reference sequence). Deletions cut 1 base from V and 6 bases from J, with 9 bases between. For the CDR3, the DNA is TGTGCCAGCAGCTTAGATTTAAGGTCCGGGGAGCTGTTTTTT. This encodes CASSLDLRSGELFF.

V gene TRBV29-1 combines with J gene TRBJ2-5; D unclear. Per the germline V gene, CDR1 is SQVTM and CDR2 is ANQGSEA. The V end was cut by 7 bases, the J end by 4 bases, with 19 bases between. This CDR3 is 14 amino acids long. The CDR3 DNA follows: TGCAGCGCCCCCCCCCGGTCTGAGACAGAGACCCAGTACTTC. Residues: CSAPPRSETETQYF.

V usage is TRBV7-2 and J usage is TRBJ2-5, with 12 bases fitting TRBD2. Trimming removed 3 bases from V and 1 base from J; junction bases left unmatched: 6. The CDR3 runs to 17 residues. Germline CDR1 and CDR2: SGHTA and FQGNSA. The CDR3 loop reads CASSFPRTSGAQETQYF. CDR3 DNA: TGTGCCAGCAGCTTCCCCAGGACTAGCGGGGCCCAAGAGACCCAGTACTTC.

This clonotype turned up a few times. The chain employs TRBV28 and TRBJ1-5; perhaps TRBD1 as D (6 bases). Per germline, CDR1 MDHEN and CDR2 SYDVKM. V lost 5 bases, J lost 7 bases, and 27 bases lay in between. The CDR3 is 18 amino acids. CDR3 residues: CASSPSTGLGTMEQPQHF. CDR3 nucleotides: TGTGCCAGCAGTCCATCGACAGGTTTGGGTACTATGGAACAGCCCCAGCATTTT.

The genes are TRBV4-1 and TRBJ2-5, with 7 bases lining up with TRBD2. Losses at the gene ends were 1 base for V and 5 bases for J; bases not matched to a gene: 22. This CDR3 has 20 residues. Germline CDR1 is MGHRA and CDR2 is YSYEKL. As DNA, the CDR3 is TGCGCCAGCAGCCAAGTAATGGCTAGCGGACCGATCTCTGGGGTGGAGACCCAGTACTTC. Translation gives CASSQVMASGPISGVETQYF.

This clonotype has a count of ten or more. This CDR3 is CASSPTVTSGPYNEQFF. Written as DNA, the CDR3 is TGTGCCAGCAGCCCCACCGTTACTAGCGGGCCTTACAATGAGCAGTTCTTC. This chain links TRBV14 with TRBJ2-1, with 9 nucleotides matching TRBD2. Losses at the gene ends were 4 bases for V and 4 bases for J; bases not matched to a gene: 11. There are 17 residues in the CDR3. Looked up from germline, CDR1 is SGHDN and CDR2 is FVKESK.

The V call is TRBV7-9, the J call TRBJ2-3, with TRBD2 as a possible D gene (6 bases). The CDR3 is 13 amino acids. V was clipped by 4 bases and J by 9 bases, with 14 bases between them. Germline V gene data show CDR1 as SEHNR and CDR2 as FQNEAQ (reference sequence). CDR3 bases: TGTGCCAGCAGCTCGATCCGGGAGAAGACGCAGTATTTT. This codes for CASSSIREKTQYF.

In its sample, this clonotype was seen a few times. This chain's CDR3 is CASTTSNRGRNYGYTF. As DNA, the CDR3 is TGTGCCAGTACCACCTCTAACAGGGGACGGAACTATGGCTACACCTTC. V usage is TRBV19 and J usage is TRBJ1-2; 7 nucleotides line up with TRBD1. The germline CDR1 and CDR2 sequences are LNHDA and SQIVND (reference sequence). This CDR3 comprises 16 residues. V shed 7 bases, J shed 2 bases, and the junction held 13 bases outside the gene matches.

This clonotype showed up just a few times. This chain links TRBV5-1 with TRBJ2-1; TRBD1 is a possible D gene (5 bases). Germline CDR1 SGHRS, CDR2 YFSETQ. The CDR3 consists of 11 residues. The V and J ends lost 0 bases and 10 bases respectively, with 5 bases between them. This CDR3 reads CASSLEGEQFF. Written as DNA, the CDR3 is TGCGCCAGCAGCTTGGAGGGGGAGCAGTTCTTC.

The CDR3 sequence is CASSKDWGLSTEAFF. The CDR3 DNA reads as TGTGCCAGCAGCAAAGATTGGGGGCTTAGCACTGAAGCTTTCTTT. The chain uses TRBV21-1 and TRBJ1-1; the table calls TRBD1, which could not be checked here. TRBV21-1 is described as a pseudogene. The CDR3 length is 15 residues.

The V call is TRBV9, the J call TRBJ2-1; 7 bases match TRBD1. CDR3 length: 16 amino acids. CDR1 and CDR2 (germline): SGDLS, YYNGEE. V dropped 4 bases and J dropped 1; count of bases not matched to a gene: 8. CDR3 loop: CASSPPTGESYNEQFF. The CDR3 coding sequence is TGTGCCAGCAGCCCCCCAACAGGGGAATCCTACAATGAGCAGTTCTTC.

The rearrangement uses TRBV3-1 and TRBJ2-7; D might be TRBD2 (5 bases). V lost 1 base and J 0 bases, leaving 13 bases between the germline ends. This CDR3 comprises 16 residues. Germline CDR1 is LGHDT and CDR2 is YNNKEL (reference sequence). CDR3: CASSQGISVSSYEQYF. The CDR3 DNA reads TGTGCCAGCAGCCAAGGGATTAGCGTTAGCTCCTACGAGCAGTACTTC.

The V gene is TRBV5-1, the J gene TRBJ1-4; D remains unclear. The CDR3 has 14 residues. Germline CDR1 is SGHRS and CDR2 is YFSETQ. The ends were cut back, 1 base at V and 5 bases at J, with 9 bases in the middle. CDR3 protein: CASSLSPENEKLFF. The CDR3 DNA reads as TGCGCCAGCAGCTTGAGTCCGGAAAATGAAAAACTGTTTTTT.

The chain has TRBV4-2 and TRBJ1-3, with D perhaps TRBD1 (5 bases). Trimming took 1 base from V and 0 from J, leaving 10 bases between them. The germline CDR1 and CDR2 sequences are LGHNA and YNFKEQ. This CDR3 has 16 residues. CDR3 nucleotides: TGTGCCAGCAGCCAAGTCTCCGGGGGCTCTGGAAACACCATATATTTT. It translates to CASSQVSGGSGNTIYF.

The chain carries TRBV12-3 or TRBV12-4 and TRBJ1-5; 7 bases fit TRBD1. With V trimmed by 5 bases and J by 6 bases, 7 bases remained unmatched. The CDR3 is made up of 14 amino acids. CDR3 sequence reads: CASSAQGEGQPQHF. CDR3 bases: TGTGCCAGCAGTGCCCAGGGGGAAGGTCAGCCCCAGCATTTT.